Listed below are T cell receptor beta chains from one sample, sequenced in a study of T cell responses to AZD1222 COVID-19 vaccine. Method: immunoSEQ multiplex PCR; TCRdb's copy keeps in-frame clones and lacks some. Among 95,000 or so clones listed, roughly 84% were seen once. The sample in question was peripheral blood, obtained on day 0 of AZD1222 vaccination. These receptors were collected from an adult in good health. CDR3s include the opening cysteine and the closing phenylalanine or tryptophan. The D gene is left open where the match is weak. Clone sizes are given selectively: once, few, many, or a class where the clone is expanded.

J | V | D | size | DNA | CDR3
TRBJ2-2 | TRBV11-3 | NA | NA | TGTGCCAGCAGCTTAGGCCCCCAGAACACCGGGGAGCTGTTTTTT | CASSLGPQNTGELFF
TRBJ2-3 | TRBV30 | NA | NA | TGTGCCTGGGCGCCAATTCGGGCAGGGCCGGGCACAGATACGCAGTATTTT | CAWAPIRAGPGTDTQYF
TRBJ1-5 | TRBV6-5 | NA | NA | TGTGCCAGCAGATTGACACCGTATAGCAATCAGCCCCAGCATTTT | CASRLTPYSNQPQHF
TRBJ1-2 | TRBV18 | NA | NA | TGTGCCAGCTCACCAGGGACTTCTCTTAGCTATGGCTACACCTTC | CASSPGTSLSYGYTF
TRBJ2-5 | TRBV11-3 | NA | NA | TGTGCCAGCAGCTCGATATGGGAGACCCAGTACTTC | CASSSIWETQYF
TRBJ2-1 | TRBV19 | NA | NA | TGTGCCAGTAGTATCCAGAGACTAGGATACAATGAGCAGTTCTTC | CASSIQRLGYNEQFF
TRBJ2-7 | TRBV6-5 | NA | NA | TGTGCCACAGGGATACACGAGCAGTACTTC | CATGIHEQYF
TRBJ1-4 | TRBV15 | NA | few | TGTGCCACCAGCAGCACCGGCGCAACTAATGAAAAACTGTTTTTT | CATSSTGATNEKLFF
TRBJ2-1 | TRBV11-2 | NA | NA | TGTGCCAGCAGCGGGACGAGGGGTTACAATGAGCAGTTCTTC | CASSGTRGYNEQFF
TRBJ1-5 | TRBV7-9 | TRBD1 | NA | TGTGCCAGCAGCTTAGGGACAGGGGGCGTTAATCAGCCCCAGCATTTT | CASSLGTGGVNQPQHF
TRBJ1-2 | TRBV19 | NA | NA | TGTGCCAGTAGTTTCAGGGAGAGCGATGGCTACACCTTC | CASSFRESDGYTF
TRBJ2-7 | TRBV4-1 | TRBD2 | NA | TGCGCCAGCAGCCCCACCGTAGGCGGGGGGCGCTACGAGCAGTACTTC | CASSPTVGGGRYEQYF
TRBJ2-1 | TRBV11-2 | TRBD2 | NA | TGTGCCAGCAGCTTACGGGGGGTCGACAATGAGCAGTTCTTC | CASSLRGVDNEQFF
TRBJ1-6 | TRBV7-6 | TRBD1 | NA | TGTGCCAGCAGCTTAAACGGGGAGGACAGGAAATCACCCCTCCACTTT | CASSLNGEDRKSPLHF
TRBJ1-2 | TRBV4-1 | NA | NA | TGCGCCAGCAGCCAAGATAGAAATCCCCGCGCAGGCCCAAGGGACTATGGCTACACCTTC | CASSQDRNPRAGPRDYGYTF
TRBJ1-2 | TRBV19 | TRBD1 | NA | TGTGCCAGTAGGACCCCCGGGACAGGGGACTATGGCTACACCTTC | CASRTPGTGDYGYTF
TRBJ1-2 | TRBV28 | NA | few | TGTGCCAGCAGGCCGCAAAACTCCAACTATGGCTACACCTTC | CASRPQNSNYGYTF
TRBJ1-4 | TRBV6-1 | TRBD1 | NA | TGTGCCAGCAGTGAGGTCCAGGGGGCTGAAAAACTGTTTTTT | CASSEVQGAEKLFF
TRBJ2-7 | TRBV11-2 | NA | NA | TGTGCCAGCAGCTTAGGTCACGAGCAGTACTTC | CASSLGHEQYF
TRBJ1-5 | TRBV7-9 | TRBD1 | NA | TGTGCCAGCAGCTCTTTCGGGACAGGGGGCGCGGGCAATCAGCCCCAGCATTTT | CASSSFGTGGAGNQPQHF
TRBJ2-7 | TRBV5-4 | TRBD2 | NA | TGTGCCAGCAGCCCCGGGGGGGGCTACGAGCAGTACTTC | CASSPGGGYEQYF
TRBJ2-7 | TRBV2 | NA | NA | TGTGCCAGCAGTGAACTAGAGGCCTCCTACGAGCAGTACTTC | CASSELEASYEQYF
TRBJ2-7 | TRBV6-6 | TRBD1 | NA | TGTGCCAGCAGTCCTATTCGACAGGGGGAGCAGTACTTC | CASSPIRQGEQYF
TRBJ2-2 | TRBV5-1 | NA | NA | TGCGCCAGCAGCTTGGACAGCAGGGATACCGGGGAGCTGTTTTTT | CASSLDSRDTGELFF
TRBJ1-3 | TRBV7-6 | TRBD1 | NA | TGTGCCAGCAGCTCTACAGGGGGCAGAAGTGGAAACACCATATATTTT | CASSSTGGRSGNTIYF
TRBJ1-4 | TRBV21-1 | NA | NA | TGTGCCAGCAGCAAAGAAGGACAGGGAACAACTAATGAAAAACTGTTTTTT | CASSKEGQGTTNEKLFF